These 22 T cell receptor beta chains came from one sample sequenced in a study of chemoradiotherapy in HPV16-positive cancers (dated by TCRdb to the early 2020s). Libraries were prepared through the immunoSEQ multiplex PCR assay. What TCRdb holds here is the immuneACCESS table cut down to in-frame rearrangements. Part of the clones is not present; checked against another copy, under half of the missing clones reflect an unresolved V gene, and the others are unexplained. Present in this sample are about 430 clones, roughly 85% of which were seen just once. Of the sample, roughly 11% falls within the top ten clones. Sequences were derived from tumor tissue, sampled from a patient who underwent chemoradiotherapy. The receptors were gathered from a human donor with HPV-associated anogenital cancer.

This clone was detected only a few times. The chain has TRBV18 and TRBJ2-3; D unresolved. The CDR3 is made up of 16 amino acids. V was cut by 9 bases and J by 2 bases, with 21 bases left in between. Germline V lookup: CDR1 KGHSH, CDR2 LQKENI. DNA for the CDR3: TGTGCCAGTCGAAAGGGCCAACCTATTTCCACAGATACGCAGTATTTT. Translated: CASRKGQPISTDTQYF.

The chain uses TRBV6-1 and TRBJ2-3, with no clear D. The V and J ends lost 8 bases and 0 bases respectively, with 15 bases between them. CDR1 and CDR2 from the germline V gene are MNHNS and SASEGT. The CDR3 runs to 15 residues. The CDR3 region is CASERGGSSTDTQYF. The CDR3 DNA reads as TGTGCCAGCGAGCGTGGCGGTTCTAGCACAGATACGCAGTATTTT.

V usage is TRBV6-6 and J usage is TRBJ1-3; D not certain. V gave up 4 bases and J gave up 0 bases, with 7 bases separating them. CDR1 MNHNY and CDR2 SVGAGI come from the germline V gene (reference sequence). This CDR3 has 14 amino acids. CDR3 bases: TGTGCCAGCAGTTTAACCTTCTCTGGAAACACCATATATTTT. Its translation is CASSLTFSGNTIYF.

The chain combines TRBV7-9 with TRBJ1-2; D gene uncertain. V was pared by 5 bases and J by 5 bases, with 3 bases between. The CDR3 covers 10 residues. Germline CDR1 and CDR2: SEHNR and FQNEAQ (reference sequence). The CDR3 DNA follows: TGTGCCAGCAGCCAGTATGGCTACACCTTC. As protein: CASSQYGYTF.

This chain joins TRBV14 and TRBJ1-2; weak D call: TRBD1 (5 bases). V lost 2 bases and J lost 5, with 15 bases in between. Per germline, CDR1 SGHDN and CDR2 FVKESK. This CDR3 region has 15 residues. CDR3 loop: CASSQTGRAHYGYTF. The CDR3 DNA reads TGTGCCAGCAGCCAAACAGGACGGGCGCATTATGGCTACACCTTC.

The V gene is TRBV10-2, the J gene TRBJ2-1; the D is unclear. In germline, CDR1 is WSHSY, CDR2 SAAADI. This CDR3 spans 13 amino acids. Trimming stripped 8 bases from V and 5 bases from J, with 13 bases between. CDR3 sequence (DNA): TGCGCCAGCGGAAGAACAGAGAACAATGAGCAGTTCTTC. Its protein is CASGRTENNEQFF.

The chain carries TRBV7-2 and TRBJ1-3; D is unclear. The CDR3 loop spans 13 amino acids. Germline CDR1 is SGHTA and CDR2 is FQGNSA. V lost 4 bases and J 4 bases, leaving 8 bases between the germline ends. The CDR3 DNA reads as TGTGCCAGCAGCTCCTCCTTCGGAAACACCATATATTTT. Translated: CASSSSFGNTIYF.

The chain couples TRBV6-1 to TRBJ2-7; maybe TRBD1 (6 bases). The germline V and J ends were trimmed by 3 bases and 4 bases, with 10 bases remaining between them. This CDR3 has 13 amino acids. Germline V CDR1 and CDR2: MNHNS, SASEGT. The CDR3 here is CASSEGAQYEQYF. In DNA form, the CDR3 reads TGTGCCAGCAGTGAGGGGGCACAGTACGAGCAGTACTTC.

The V call is TRBV7-2, the J call TRBJ1-1, with 12 bases that match TRBD1. V lost 2 bases to trimming and J lost 1 base; unmatched junction nucleotides: 11. The CDR3 is 19 residues long. The germline V gene encodes CDR1 SGHTA and CDR2 FQGNSA. CDR3 in amino acids: CASSLRPGQGAKRNTEAFF. The CDR3 DNA reads as TGTGCCAGCAGCTTAAGACCGGGACAGGGGGCGAAAAGGAACACTGAAGCTTTCTTT.

The chain carries TRBV4-1 and TRBJ2-6, with D unresolved. Germline values: CDR1 MGHRA, CDR2 YSYEKL. Trimming took 1 base from V and 1 from J, leaving 8 bases between them. This CDR3 comprises 16 residues. The CDR3 coding sequence is TGCGCCAGCAGCCAAGTACAGCTTTCTGGGGCCAACGTCCTGACTTTC. This sequence encodes CASSQVQLSGANVLTF.

The V and J genes are TRBV19 and TRBJ1-2; D might be TRBD1 (5 bases). The CDR3 has 14 residues. Germline CDR1 reads LNHDA; CDR2 reads SQIVND (reference sequence). The V gene lost 2 bases and the J gene lost 8 bases, with 15 bases spanning the gap. Here the CDR3 reads CASSIPPLGGGYTF. The CDR3 nucleotides read TGTGCCAGTAGTATACCCCCTCTCGGGGGGGGCTACACCTTC.

This clone has more than one count but fewer than ten. The V gene is TRBV7-9, the J gene TRBJ1-1, with D perhaps matching TRBD1 (6 bases). The CDR3 is 12 amino acids. The germline CDR1 and CDR2 sequences are SEHNR and FQNEAQ (reference sequence). Trimming took off 7 bases at V and 5 bases at J, with 11 bases between the two ends. The CDR3 here is CASKGVGTEAFF. In DNA form, the CDR3 reads TGTGCCAGCAAGGGGGTGGGAACTGAAGCTTTCTTT.

The chain combines TRBV7-2 with TRBJ2-7, with D possibly TRBD1 on 6 matching bases. Germline-derived CDR1 and CDR2 are SGHTA and FQGNSA. CDR3 size: 15 residues. The V and J ends lost 4 bases and 6 bases respectively, with 19 bases between them. The CDR3 nucleotides are TGTGCCAGCAGCTCAAGGGACACCCAGGCCTCCGAGCAGTACTTC. Residues: CASSSRDTQASEQYF. Variable domain in full (rest from reference TRBV7-2 and TRBJ2-7): GAGVSQSPSNKVTEKGKDVELRCDPISGHTALYWYRQSLGQGLEFLIYFQGNSAPDKSGLPSDRFSAERTGGSVSTLTIQRTQQEDSAVYLCASSSRDTQASEQYFGPGTRLTVT.

This clone came up once. V and J are TRBV28 and TRBJ2-3; D possibly corresponds to TRBD1 (6 bases). This CDR3 region has 16 residues. Trimming pared 6 bases from V and 0 bases from J, leaving 16 bases between. Germline V CDR1 and CDR2: MDHEN, SYDVKM. Here the CDR3 DNA reads TGTGCCAGCAGGAGGATGGGGGCCACTAGCACAGATACGCAGTATTTT. It specifies CASRRMGATSTDTQYF.

The V gene is TRBV5-3, the J gene TRBJ2-1; 14 nucleotides agree with TRBD2. TRBV5-3 has ORF status, its function being uncertain. This CDR3 comprises 16 residues. The ends lost 0 bases at V and 5 bases at J; junction bases unmatched: 1. CDR3 region: CARSLGLAGGHNEQFF. CDR3 bases: TGTGCCAGAAGCTTGGGACTAGCGGGGGGGCACAATGAGCAGTTCTTC.

The gene calls are TRBV7-2 and TRBJ2-3; no reliable D call. The CDR3 extends over 15 amino acids. The germline V gene has CDR1 SGHTA and CDR2 FQGNSA. The germline V and J ends were trimmed by 1 base and 1 base, with 9 bases remaining between them. CDR3 sequence reads: CASSLGRQGTDTQYF. CDR3 DNA: TGTGCCAGCAGCTTAGGGCGTCAAGGCACAGATACGCAGTATTTT. Variable domain in full (rest from reference TRBV7-2 and TRBJ2-3): GAGVSQSPSNKVTEKGKDVELRCDPISGHTALYWYRQSLGQGLEFLIYFQGNSAPDKSGLPSDRFSAERTGGSVSTLTIQRTQQEDSAVYLCASSLGRQGTDTQYFGPGTRLTVL.

The chain couples TRBV2 to TRBJ2-7; 9 nucleotides agree with TRBD1. The CDR3 consists of 15 residues. Trimming cost V 6 bases and J 3 bases; bases outside gene matches: 9. Germline assignment: CDR1 SNHLY and CDR2 FYNNEI. DNA for the CDR3: TGTGCCAGCAGGTTCAGGACAGGGGCAGTCTACGAGCAGTACTTC. The encoded protein is CASRFRTGAVYEQYF.

The rearrangement links TRBV5-5 to TRBJ2-2, with D uncertain. Per the germline V gene, CDR1 is SGHKS and CDR2 is YYEKEE (reference sequence). CDR3 length equals 15 residues. Between the trimmed V and J ends, which lost 4 bases and 1 base, there was a span of 11 bases. The CDR3 DNA is TGTGCCAGCAGCCCAACTCGACAGAACACCGGGGAGCTGTTTTTT. Its protein is CASSPTRQNTGELFF.

This clone was picked up one time. The CDR3 spells CASSRNQETQYF. In DNA form, the CDR3 reads TGTGCCAGCAGCCGGAACCAAGAGACCCAGTACTTC. This chain joins TRBV7-9 and TRBJ2-5; no clear D. Trimming removed 5 bases at V and 0 bases at J, with 4 bases between. The germline gives CDR1 SEHNR, CDR2 FQNEAQ (reference sequence). The CDR3 is 12 residues long.

The chain couples TRBV27 to TRBJ1-1; D unresolved. V lost 6 bases and J 0 bases, leaving 11 bases between the germline ends. CDR3 size: 14 residues. Germline-derived CDR1 and CDR2 are MNHEY and SMNVEV (reference sequence). CDR3 in amino acids: CASRAGRLNTEAFF. CDR3 DNA: TGTGCCAGCAGAGCCGGACGGCTGAACACTGAAGCTTTCTTT.

The V call is TRBV9, the J call TRBJ2-7; D is ambiguous. The CDR3 extends over 12 amino acids. Germline V CDR1 and CDR2: SGDLS, YYNGEE. Trimming cost V 4 bases and J 0 bases, with 5 bases left between them. CDR3 residues: CASSSGSYEQYF. CDR3 bases: TGTGCCAGCAGCTCGGGCTCCTACGAGCAGTACTTC.

The J gene is TRBJ2-1, the V gene TRBV4-3, with 9 bases fitting TRBD2. V lost 4 bases to trimming and J lost 3 bases; unmatched junction nucleotides: 4. This CDR3 has 15 residues. Per the germline V gene, CDR1 is LGHNA and CDR2 is YSLEER. In DNA, the CDR3 is TGCGCCAGCAGCCGGGCTAGCGGGGACTACAATGAGCAGTTCTTC. It encodes CASSRASGDYNEQFF.